The 22 T cell receptor beta chains below all came from one sample that was sequenced in a study of T-cell reconstitution after alpha-beta-depleted transplantation in children. During its preparation, the TCRbeta library received unique molecular identifiers. TCRdb used MiXCR to reprocess the PCR reads, holding one entry per CDR3 protein. The sample yields 440,000 or so distinct CDR3 sequences, about 45% seen once. The sequenced sample was PBMCs, obtained before TCRalphabeta/CD19-depleted stem cell transplant. These receptors were taken from a girl aged 2-10 years with aplastic anemia, due to receive a stem cell transplant.

A few counts support this clonotype. V is TRBV20-1 and J is TRBJ2-4, with D unresolved. CDR3 length: 16 amino acids. Germline V gene sequence: CDR1 DFQATT, CDR2 SNEGSKA (reference sequence). The V end lost 5 bases, the J end lost 0 bases, and 17 bases lay between the germline ends. CDR3 nucleotide sequence: TGCAGTGCTTCCCGTCGGGCAGGCCAAGCCAAAAACATTCAGTACTTC. Protein sequence: CSASRRAGQAKNIQYF.

This clonotype was seen ten or more times. The J gene is TRBJ2-3, the V gene TRBV29-1; the match to TRBD1 covers 7 bases. This CDR3 contains 14 residues. Germline values: CDR1 SQVTM, CDR2 ANQGSEA. Losses at the gene ends were 7 bases for V and 2 bases for J; bases not matched to a gene: 9. Here the CDR3 reads CSAGDSPPTDTQYF. The CDR3 DNA reads as TGCAGCGCCGGGGACAGTCCACCCACAGATACGCAGTATTTT.

The table lists this clonotype with a few counts. This chain links TRBV19 with TRBJ2-1; D gene ambiguous. Between the trimmed V and J ends, which lost 1 base and 1 base, there was a span of 8 bases. CDR1 and CDR2 (germline): LNHDA, SQIVND (reference sequence). The length of the CDR3 is 15 residues. The CDR3 nucleotides read TGTGCCAGTAGTATAGGAAGGGTTTCCTACAATGAGCAGTTCTTC. This translates into CASSIGRVSYNEQFF.

This chain connects TRBV4-1 to TRBJ2-3; D is unclear. This CDR3 contains 17 residues. Germline CDR1 MGHRA, CDR2 YSYEKL. Deletions cut 1 base from V and 6 bases from J, with 20 bases between. The CDR3 coding sequence is TGCGCCAGCAGCCAAGTGGAGTCCGCAGCCTCGGCGGATACGCAGTATTTT. Encoded protein: CASSQVESAASADTQYF.

This clonotype was seen ten or more times. J is TRBJ2-6 and V is TRBV19, with D perhaps assigned TRBD1 or TRBD2 (5 bases each). The length of the CDR3 is 19 residues. In germline, CDR1 is LNHDA, CDR2 SQIVND (reference sequence). The V end lost 3 bases, the J end lost 0 bases, and 18 bases lay between the germline ends. DNA for the CDR3: TGTGCCAGTAGTATTTGGGGCAGGAGGAATTCCTCTGGGGCCAACGTCCTGACTTTC. This encodes CASSIWGRRNSSGANVLTF.

This clonotype was detected many times. The rearrangement uses TRBV20-1 and TRBJ2-5; possibly TRBD2 for D (6 bases). Trimming left V 5 bases short and J 5 bases short, with 12 bases between. Germline V lookup: CDR1 DFQATT, CDR2 SNEGSKA (reference sequence). This CDR3 spans 12 amino acids. In nucleotides, the CDR3 is TGCAGTGCTGGCCCTAGCGCTGAGACCCAGTACTTC. As protein: CSAGPSAETQYF.

As regards this clonotype: A much larger clone sits a single nucleotide away, making a read error possible. The chain recombines TRBV20-1 with TRBJ2-1, with TRBD2 identical over 9 bases. The length of the CDR3 is 13 residues. Trimming took 1 base from V and 8 from J; bases not matched to a gene: 3. The V gene's germline CDR1 is DFQATT and CDR2 SNEGSKA (reference sequence). CDR3 sequence reads: CSARGTSVDEQFF. The CDR3 DNA reads as TGCAGTGCTAGAGGGACTAGCGTGGATGAGCAGTTCTTC.

This clonotype was observed many times. V usage is TRBV20-1 and J usage is TRBJ2-5; D ambiguous. The CDR3 runs 12 residues. Germline lookup yields CDR1 DFQATT and CDR2 SNEGSKA (reference sequence). V was cut by 3 bases and J by 4 bases, with 9 bases left in between. CDR3 amino acids: CSASLSRETQYF. In DNA form, the CDR3 reads TGCAGTGCTAGCCTCTCTCGAGAGACCCAGTACTTC.

Many counts were recorded for this clonotype. The chain recombines TRBV20-1 with TRBJ2-3; D call uncertain. This CDR3 has 15 amino acids. The germline CDR1 and CDR2 sequences are DFQATT and SNEGSKA (reference sequence). V shed 2 bases and J shed 2 bases, with 14 bases lying between them. CDR3 in amino acids: CSARRQQPLTDTQYF. The CDR3 DNA is TGCAGTGCTAGACGCCAGCAGCCGCTCACAGATACGCAGTATTTT.

In its sample, this clonotype was seen a few times. The chain joins TRBV5-1 to TRBJ2-5; no clear D gene. The germline V gene encodes CDR1 SGHRS and CDR2 YFSETQ. Trimming removed 0 bases at V and 4 bases at J, with 7 bases between. CDR3 size: 13 residues. The CDR3 nucleotides read TGCGCCAGCAGCTTGGGGAATCGAGAGACCCAGTACTTC. It encodes CASSLGNRETQYF.

This chain links TRBV2 with TRBJ2-1, with D possibly being TRBD1 (5 bases). The CDR3 contains 13 residues. CDR1 and CDR2 (germline): SNHLY, FYNNEI. Trimming pared 7 bases from V and 9 bases from J, leaving 16 bases between. The CDR3 coding sequence is TGTGCCAGCATCCCGGTGGGGCTAGGTGAGCAGTTCTTC. Translation: CASIPVGLGEQFF.

The CDR3 protein is CASSLAPGREAETQYF. The CDR3 DNA reads TGTGCCAGCAGCTTAGCCCCAGGGAGGGAGGCGGAGACCCAGTACTTC. The V call is TRBV7-8, the J call TRBJ2-5; TRBD2 aligns across 7 bases. The V and J ends lost 0 bases and 5 bases, in that order; junction bases with no gene match: 9. The CDR3 contains 16 residues. Germline V gene data show CDR1 as SGHVS and CDR2 as FQNEAQ. Looking up the rest from reference TRBV7-8 and TRBJ2-5 gives the full variable domain: GAGVSQSPRYKVAKRGQDVALRCDPISGHVSLFWYQQALGQGPEFLTYFQNEAQLDKSGLPSDRFFAERPEGSVSTLKIQRTQQEDSAVYLCASSLAPGREAETQYFGPGTRLLVL.

This clonotype appeared a few times. The V call is TRBV10-3, the J call TRBJ2-5, with 7 bases aligning to TRBD1. CDR1 and CDR2 from the germline V gene are ENHRY and SYGVKD. The CDR3 extends over 14 amino acids. V gave up 3 bases and J gave up 2 bases; unmatched junction bases: 3. CDR3 residues: CAISDDREQETQYF. CDR3 nucleotides: TGTGCCATCAGTGACGACAGGGAGCAAGAGACCCAGTACTTC.

The chain combines TRBV10-3 with TRBJ2-7; 7 bases are a match to TRBD2. From germline, CDR1 is ENHRY and CDR2 SYGVKD. The CDR3 runs 13 residues. V gave up 5 bases and J gave up 2 bases; unmatched junction bases: 3. CDR3 in amino acids: CAISQRGPYEQYF. The CDR3 DNA reads TGTGCCATCAGTCAGCGGGGTCCCTACGAGCAGTACTTC.

The rearrangement uses TRBV28 and TRBJ1-5, with D possibly matching TRBD1 (5 bases). Trimming removed 6 bases from V and 3 bases from J, with 18 bases in between. Germline CDR1 MDHEN, CDR2 SYDVKM. The CDR3 totals 16 residues. CDR3 nucleotide sequence: TGTGCCAGCAGGTTGCCAACCGGGACCCTCAATCAGCCCCAGCATTTT. This codes for CASRLPTGTLNQPQHF.

This clonotype was counted a few times. V usage is TRBV28 and J usage is TRBJ2-1; 9 positions match TRBD1. V was pared by 5 bases and J by 10 bases, with 15 bases of the junction left unmatched. Germline loops: CDR1 MDHEN, CDR2 SYDVKM. CDR3 length: 16 residues. The DNA for the CDR3 is TGTGCCAGCAGTGCTAGGACAGGGGCCCCTCTAGGGGAGCAGTTCTTC. Amino acid sequence: CASSARTGAPLGEQFF.

The gene calls are TRBV5-1 and TRBJ2-1; perhaps TRBD2 as D (5 bases). The ends were cut back, 4 bases at V and 3 bases at J, with 17 bases in the middle. Germline assignment: CDR1 SGHRS and CDR2 YFSETQ. The CDR3 extends over 16 amino acids. Here the CDR3 DNA reads TGCGCCAGCAGCATTTTCCCTCGGGATGACTACAATGAGCAGTTCTTC. Its protein product is CASSIFPRDDYNEQFF.

This clonotype was seen many times. The V gene is TRBV20-1, the J gene TRBJ1-2; 7 bases map to TRBD1. The CDR3 length is 14 residues. The germline gives CDR1 DFQATT, CDR2 SNEGSKA (reference sequence). The CDR3 region is CGKYGPGGTRAYTF. The CDR3 coding sequence is TGCGGGAAATATGGGCCAGGGGGGACCCGGGCCTACACCTTC.

The chain couples TRBV29-1 to TRBJ1-2; D ambiguous. The CDR3 has 13 residues. With 4 bases removed from V and 4 bases from J, the gap between germline ends came to 13 bases. Germline-derived CDR1 and CDR2 are SQVTM and ANQGSEA. CDR3 coding DNA: TGCAGCGTTGGGGAGGGTTCGGGCTATGGCTACACCTTC. It translates to CSVGEGSGYGYTF. Full variable domain (missing parts from reference TRBV29-1 and TRBJ1-2): SAVISQKPSRDICQRGTSLTIQCQVDSQVTMMFWYRQQPGQSLTLIATANQGSEATYESGFVIDKFPISRPNLTFSTLTVSNMSPEDSSIYLCSVGEGSGYGYTFGSGTRLTVV.

The chain links TRBV20-1 to TRBJ2-2, with TRBD2 identical over 12 bases. Germline V gene data show CDR1 as DFQATT and CDR2 as SNEGSKA (reference sequence). V was clipped by 6 bases and J by 7 bases; unmatched bases: 9. CDR3 length: 15 residues. The CDR3 loop is CSAPPASGRDGELFF. The CDR3 nucleotides read TGCAGTGCCCCACCGGCTAGCGGGAGGGACGGGGAGCTGTTTTTT.

The CDR3 DNA reads as TGTGCCAGTAGTGGCCTTTGGGGAGGGAACACCGGGGAGCTGTTTTTT. Amino acid sequence: CASSGLWGGNTGELFF. The chain carries TRBV19 and TRBJ2-2; TRBD2 is a possible D gene (6 bases). The CDR3 has 16 residues. V dropped 5 bases and J dropped 1 base, with 14 bases sitting between them. Germline CDR1 reads LNHDA; CDR2 reads SQIVND (reference sequence).

This clonotype turned up a few times. This chain uses TRBV20-1 with TRBJ2-1; D gene ambiguous. The germline CDR1 and CDR2 sequences are DFQATT and SNEGSKA (reference sequence). The CDR3 extends over 12 amino acids. V was pared by 6 bases and J by 8 bases, with 14 bases between. In DNA form, the CDR3 reads TGCAGTGCCCACTTTACCGACGATGAGCAGTTCTTC. Protein: CSAHFTDDEQFF.